The 9 T cell receptor beta chains in this list originate from one sample, sequenced in a study of T cells after posttransplantation cyclophosphamide. The repertoire was sequenced with immunoSEQ multiplex PCR; TCRdb's copy has only in-frame clones and lacks some. The sample includes about 28,000 clones, roughly 90% of them seen just once. Sequencing was performed on PBMCs. These receptors were collected from a man aged 45-65 years.

The chain carries TRBV5-6 and TRBJ2-7, with 7 nucleotides matching TRBD1. V trimming: 0 bases; J trimming: 5 bases; junction bases outside the gene matches: 2. The CDR3 extends over 13 amino acids. In germline, CDR1 is SGHDT, CDR2 YYEEEE. CDR3 bases: TGTGCCAGCAGCTTGGGACAGGGAGACGAGCAGTACTTC. This sequence encodes CASSLGQGDEQYF.

This chain connects TRBV9 to TRBJ2-2, with D perhaps TRBD1 (5 bases). This CDR3 has 16 amino acids. Germline V gives CDR1 SGDLS, CDR2 YYNGEE. The germline V and J ends were trimmed by 0 bases and 6 bases, with 15 bases remaining between them. The CDR3 region is CASSVVRGLNPGELFF. In DNA, the CDR3 is TGTGCCAGCAGCGTAGTAAGGGGCCTTAATCCCGGGGAGCTGTTTTTT.

This clone has a single count. The rearrangement uses TRBV21-1 and TRBJ1-5. TRBV21-1 corresponds to a pseudogene. This CDR3 has 15 residues. The CDR3 nucleotides are TGTGCCAGCAGCAAAACTTCAGGGAGGAGTCAGCCCCAGCATTTT. Amino acid sequence: CASSKTSGRSQPQHF.

This rearrangement joins TRBV28 to TRBJ2-1, with D perhaps matching TRBD1 (9 bases). Trimming took 3 bases from V and 5 from J, leaving 20 bases between them. From germline, CDR1 is MDHEN and CDR2 SYDVKM. This CDR3 comprises 17 residues. The CDR3 is CASSFSGDRVGDNEQFF. CDR3 in DNA: TGTGCCAGCAGTTTTAGCGGGGACAGGGTGGGTGACAATGAGCAGTTCTTC.

The V and J genes are TRBV18 and TRBJ1-6; D is unclear. Trimming removed 5 bases at V and 6 bases at J, with 14 bases between. The CDR3 covers 15 residues. CDR1 and CDR2 (germline): KGHSH, LQKENI. The CDR3 DNA reads as TGTGCCAGCTCATTGAGTGGGCCCATTAATTCACCCCTCCACTTT. Encoded protein: CASSLSGPINSPLHF.

The chain links TRBV25-1 to TRBJ2-7, with TRBD2 matching 10 bases. Germline CDR1 MGHDK, CDR2 SYGVNS. The CDR3 spans 13 residues. V was pared by 5 bases and J by 4 bases, with 2 bases of the junction left unmatched. CDR3 nucleotide sequence: TGTGCCAGCAGTCTAGCGGGAGTTTACGAGCAGTACTTC. Protein: CASSLAGVYEQYF.

The chain couples TRBV6-5 to TRBJ2-7; D might be TRBD1 (5 bases). Between the trimmed V and J ends, which lost 6 bases and 0 bases, there was a span of 15 bases. This CDR3 is built from 15 residues. The germline V gene encodes CDR1 MNHEY and CDR2 SVGAGI. The CDR3 region is CASSPETTASYEQYF. DNA for the CDR3: TGTGCCAGCAGCCCAGAAACGACAGCCTCCTACGAGCAGTACTTC.

The V and J genes are TRBV19 and TRBJ2-7, with 12 bases matching TRBD2. Germline CDR1 is LNHDA and CDR2 is SQIVND (reference sequence). CDR3 size: 15 residues. The V segment lost 5 bases and the J segment 6 bases; nucleotides outside the gene matches: 8. DNA of the CDR3: TGTGCCAGTAGTCAGACTAGCGGGAGTTTACGCGAGCAGTACTTC. Its translation: CASSQTSGSLREQYF.

The V and J genes are TRBV28 and TRBJ2-7; 9 positions match TRBD2. Germline trimming cut 4 bases from V and 4 bases from J; bases unmatched to any gene: 23. Germline CDR1 MDHEN, CDR2 SYDVKM. The CDR3 contains 20 residues. The CDR3 nucleotides are TGTGCCAGCAGTTCCCCGACTAGCGGAAATTACATCCTCAAGATTTACGAGCAGTACTTC. Amino acids: CASSSPTSGNYILKIYEQYF.